Detailed here is one T cell receptor beta chain. The CDR3 length is 11 residues. Trimming took off 4 bases at V and 8 bases at J, with 8 bases between the two ends. Germline CDR1 is MNHNY and CDR2 is SVGAGI (reference sequence). Authors' analysis steps: Counts of nucleated cells, estimated from reference gene primer amplification, were obtained. Method: immunoSEQ multiplex PCR; TCRdb's copy keeps in-frame clones and lacks some. That table furnishes V, J and clone size, whereas the DNA furnished D and trimming. The sample holds 150,000 to 200,000 clones; 89% are singletons and the top ten take approximately 2.5%. This sample is drawn from a study of blood T cell repertoires in COVID-19. Study-wide context: T cells, B-cell-depleted T cells, or PBMCs provided the cDNA or gDNA that served as material.

Cohort assignment relied on participant-reported clinical history. The rearrangement links TRBV6-6 to TRBJ1-2; perhaps TRBD1 as D (6 bases). The TCR originated in a woman between 40 and 55 years old with acute COVID-19. Sequencing was carried out using PBMCs or T cells enriched from blood (not recorded which). CDR3 region: CASSFGQGYTF. The CDR3 DNA reads as TGTGCCAGCAGTTTCGGACAGGGCTACACCTTC.